The 18 T cell receptor beta chains reported below all come from one sample, sequenced in a study of OX40 agonist ivuxolimab in advanced cancers. Sequenced by immunoSEQ multiplex PCR; TCRdb stores in-frame clones only, minus some. Among 70,000 to 90,000 clones listed, 70% to 90% were seen once. Here the sequenced sample was CD4+ or CD8+ T cells sorted from blood, taken in a trial of the OX40 agonist ivuxolimab. The receptors come from an adult with an advanced solid tumor such as melanoma, head and neck, liver or kidney cancer.

This chain joins TRBV18 and TRBJ1-5; the D is unclear. Per the germline V gene, CDR1 is KGHSH and CDR2 is LQKENI. CDR3 size: 14 residues. The ends were cut back, 3 bases at V and 0 bases at J, with 6 bases in the middle. The CDR3 DNA sequence: TGTGCCAGCTCACCCGAGTATAGCAATCAGCCCCAGCATTTT. Encoded protein: CASSPEYSNQPQHF.

V usage is TRBV11-2 and J usage is TRBJ2-1; D is ambiguous. The V and J ends lost 5 bases and 10 bases respectively, with 15 bases between them. This CDR3 comprises 13 residues. The germline gives CDR1 SGHAT, CDR2 FQNNGV. The CDR3 sequence: CASSPSIVGEQFF. CDR3 coding DNA: TGTGCCAGCAGCCCAAGCATAGTGGGCGAGCAGTTCTTC.

CDR3 residues: CAWSDGGGSNYGYTF. For the CDR3, the DNA is TGTGCCTGGAGTGACGGGGGAGGGTCTAACTATGGCTACACCTTC. The rearrangement uses TRBV30 and TRBJ1-2; D possibly corresponds to TRBD1 (5 bases). CDR1 and CDR2 from the germline V gene are GTSNPN and SVGIG (reference sequence). CDR3 length equals 15 residues. Trimming cost V 1 base and J 0 bases, with 12 bases left between them. Full variable domain (outside the CDR3, taken from reference TRBV30 and TRBJ1-2): SQTIHQWPATLVQPVGSPLSLECTVEGTSNPNLYWYRQAAGRGLQLLFYSVGIGQISSEVPQNLSASRPQDRQFILSSKKLLLSDSGFYLCAWSDGGGSNYGYTFGSGTRLTVV.

The V call is TRBV18, the J call TRBJ2-3; 8 positions match TRBD2. With V trimmed by 3 bases and J by 2 bases, 7 bases remained unmatched. From germline, CDR1 is KGHSH and CDR2 LQKENI. This CDR3 region has 16 residues. The CDR3 is CASSPILAEYTDTQYF. In DNA form, the CDR3 reads TGTGCCAGCTCACCGATACTAGCGGAGTACACAGATACGCAGTATTTT.

This clone was recorded once. The V call is TRBV19, the J call TRBJ2-7; unclear D gene. This CDR3 region has 13 residues. Trimming took 6 bases from V and 0 from J, leaving 9 bases between them. Per germline, CDR1 LNHDA and CDR2 SQIVND (reference sequence). The CDR3 protein is CASRPATSYEQYF. DNA for the CDR3: TGTGCCAGTAGACCGGCCACCTCCTACGAGCAGTACTTC.

The chain is built from TRBV19 and TRBJ2-3; D unresolved. V lost 5 bases to trimming and J lost 2 bases, with 8 bases between them. The V gene's germline CDR1 is LNHDA and CDR2 SQIVND (reference sequence). This CDR3 region has 13 residues. The CDR3 DNA is TGTGCCAGTAGTTACAGCTACACAGATACGCAGTATTTT. Translated: CASSYSYTDTQYF.

The chain uses TRBV18 and TRBJ2-7; D is perhaps TRBD2 (5 bases). Germline CDR1 and CDR2: KGHSH and LQKENI. The V and J ends lost 2 bases and 7 bases respectively, with 21 bases between them. The CDR3 extends over 16 amino acids. The CDR3 bases are TGTGCCAGCTCACCAATCCAAGCGGTTGCCTCGGGGGAGCAGTACTTC. Its translation is CASSPIQAVASGEQYF.

The chain recombines TRBV5-1 with TRBJ2-5; D uncertain. V was cut by 0 bases and J by 5 bases, with 5 bases left in between. Looked up from germline, CDR1 is SGHRS and CDR2 is YFSETQ. The CDR3 is 12 residues long. Here the CDR3 reads CASSLGVETQYF. The CDR3 DNA follows: TGCGCCAGCAGCTTGGGTGTTGAGACCCAGTACTTC.

The rearrangement links TRBV6-6 to TRBJ1-1, with D possibly being TRBD1 (6 bases). The CDR3 contains 15 residues. Trimming shortened V by 5 bases and J by 3 bases, and 16 bases separated the two germline ends. Germline CDR1 and CDR2: MNHNY and SVGAGI (reference sequence). The CDR3 loop reads CASSPYRDTHTEAFF. The CDR3 bases are TGTGCCAGCAGTCCCTACCGGGACACCCACACTGAAGCTTTCTTT.

J is TRBJ1-1 and V is TRBV18; 7 bases agree with TRBD1. Trimming removed 6 bases from V and 10 bases from J; junction bases left unmatched: 8. Germline CDR1 is KGHSH and CDR2 is LQKENI. CDR3 length: 12 residues. CDR3 sequence reads: CASSAARGGAFF. CDR3 bases: TGTGCCAGCTCGGCTGCCAGGGGGGGAGCTTTCTTT.

This chain uses TRBV6-1 with TRBJ1-5; tentative D call: TRBD1 (5 bases). The CDR3 loop spans 13 amino acids. CDR1 is MNHNS, CDR2 SASEGT, per germline. V lost 6 bases, J lost 7 bases, and 13 bases lay in between. The CDR3 sequence is CASRAEGIQPQHF. The CDR3 DNA follows: TGTGCCAGCAGGGCTGAGGGGATACAGCCCCAGCATTTT.

This sequence joins TRBV5-1 and TRBJ2-3, with a weak D call TRBD1 (5 bases). V was trimmed by 6 bases and J by 4 bases, leaving 18 bases between them. Germline V gene lookup returns CDR1 SGHRS and CDR2 YFSETQ. This CDR3 is 15 amino acids long. The CDR3 reads CASTRGSPGADTQYF. DNA for the CDR3: TGCGCCAGCACAAGGGGCAGCCCTGGTGCAGATACGCAGTATTTT.

The V call is TRBV2, the J call TRBJ1-5; 7 nucleotides agree with TRBD1. The germline CDR1 and CDR2 sequences are SNHLY and FYNNEI. CDR3 length: 15 residues. V shed 4 bases, J shed 4 bases, and the junction held 7 bases outside the gene matches. CDR3 amino acids: CASSGHGTANQPQHF. CDR3 coding DNA: TGTGCCAGCAGTGGCCATGGGACAGCGAATCAGCCCCAGCATTTT.

This rearrangement joins TRBV6-5 to TRBJ2-3; TRBD2 matches at 9 bases. V was pared by 6 bases and J by 2 bases, with 3 bases of the junction left unmatched. The CDR3 has 14 amino acids. Germline loops: CDR1 MNHEY, CDR2 SVGAGI. CDR3 loop: CASSRLAATDTQYF. The CDR3 DNA follows: TGTGCCAGCAGCAGACTAGCGGCCACAGATACGCAGTATTTT.

In its sample, this clone was seen a few times. This rearrangement joins TRBV2 to TRBJ2-5; 12 nucleotides match TRBD2. CDR3 size: 16 residues. The germline CDR1 and CDR2 sequences are SNHLY and FYNNEI. Germline trimming cut 0 bases from V and 2 bases from J; bases unmatched to any gene: 1. CDR3 sequence (DNA): TGTGCCAGCAGTGAAGCTCTAGCGGGGGGGCAAGAGACCCAGTACTTC. Residues: CASSEALAGGQETQYF.

V gene TRBV29-1 combines with J gene TRBJ1-2; D is perhaps TRBD1 (5 bases). V lost 3 bases to trimming and J lost 6 bases, with 20 bases between them. The germline V gene has CDR1 SQVTM and CDR2 ANQGSEA. The CDR3 totals 15 residues. CDR3 DNA: TGCAGCGTTGATCACCGGGACTCGGGGGTTGATGGCTACACCTTC. It specifies CSVDHRDSGVDGYTF.

This clone was seen more than once but under ten times. The chain links TRBV10-1 to TRBJ2-3; 11 positions match TRBD2. V lost 1 base and J lost 4; bases outside the gene matches: 10. From germline, CDR1 is WNHNN and CDR2 SYGVQD (reference sequence). The CDR3 runs 18 residues. As DNA, the CDR3 is TGCGCCAGCAGTGAGTTTAGCGGGAGGGCCTCTGAGGCAGATACGCAGTATTTT. This translates into CASSEFSGRASEADTQYF.

The chain combines TRBV6-5 with TRBJ2-1, with TRBD2 matching over 7 bases. CDR1 is MNHEY, CDR2 SVGAGI, per germline. V shed 2 bases, J shed 10 bases, and the junction held 14 bases outside the gene matches. The length of the CDR3 is 16 residues. CDR3 region: CASSYGSGTTVWEQFF. CDR3 nucleotide sequence: TGTGCCAGCAGTTACGGGTCGGGGACTACAGTTTGGGAGCAGTTCTTC.